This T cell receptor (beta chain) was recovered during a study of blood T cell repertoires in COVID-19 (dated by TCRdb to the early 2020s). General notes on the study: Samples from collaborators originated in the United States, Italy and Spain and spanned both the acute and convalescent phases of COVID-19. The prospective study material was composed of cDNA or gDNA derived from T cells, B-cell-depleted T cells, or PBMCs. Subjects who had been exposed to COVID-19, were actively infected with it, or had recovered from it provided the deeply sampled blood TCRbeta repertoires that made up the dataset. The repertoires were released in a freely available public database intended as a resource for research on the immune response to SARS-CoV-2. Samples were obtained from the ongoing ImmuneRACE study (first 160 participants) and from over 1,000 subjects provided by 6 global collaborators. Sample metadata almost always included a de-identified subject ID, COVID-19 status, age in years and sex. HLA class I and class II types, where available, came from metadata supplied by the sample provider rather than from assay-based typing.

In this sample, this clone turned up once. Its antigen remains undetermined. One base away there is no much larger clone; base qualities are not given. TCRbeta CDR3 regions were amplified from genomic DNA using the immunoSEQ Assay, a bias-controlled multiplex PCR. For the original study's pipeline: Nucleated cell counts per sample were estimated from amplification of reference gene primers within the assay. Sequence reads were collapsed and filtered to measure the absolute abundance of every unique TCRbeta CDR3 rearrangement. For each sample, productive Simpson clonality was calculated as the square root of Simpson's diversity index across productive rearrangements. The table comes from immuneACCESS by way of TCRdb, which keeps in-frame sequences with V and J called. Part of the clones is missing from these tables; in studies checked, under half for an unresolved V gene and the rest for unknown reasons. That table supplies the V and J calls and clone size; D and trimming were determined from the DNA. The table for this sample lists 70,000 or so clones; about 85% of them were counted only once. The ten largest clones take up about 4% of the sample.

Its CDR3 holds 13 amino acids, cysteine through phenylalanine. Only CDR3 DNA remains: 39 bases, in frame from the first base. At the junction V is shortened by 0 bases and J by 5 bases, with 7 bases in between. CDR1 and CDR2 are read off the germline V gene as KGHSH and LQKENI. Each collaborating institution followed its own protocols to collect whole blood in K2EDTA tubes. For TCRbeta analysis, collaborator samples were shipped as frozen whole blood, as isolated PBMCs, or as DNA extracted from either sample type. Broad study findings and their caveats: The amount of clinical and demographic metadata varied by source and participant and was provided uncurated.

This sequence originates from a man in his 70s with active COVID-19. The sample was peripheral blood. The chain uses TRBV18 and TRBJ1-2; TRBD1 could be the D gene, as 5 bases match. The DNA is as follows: TGTGCCAGCTCACCACCGGGGCAGTATGGCTACACCTTC. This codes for CASSPPGQYGYTF.